The sequence of this T cell receptor (beta chain) was determined in a study of a mutant IDH1 vaccine in newly diagnosed glioma. The method was immunoSEQ multiplex PCR; TCRdb's version includes in-frame clones alone and lacks a portion of them. The sample shows 50,000 to 75,000 clones, roughly four fifths of them seen only once. In this sample, this clone turned up many times. Antigen specificity is unknown. Stated time point: week 35, safety follow-up. With topical imiquimod, each dose of the vaccine consisted of 300 ug of mutant IDH1 20-mer peptide. The receptor was isolated from a man aged 45-60 years with glioma. The sequenced sample was PBMCs, obtained from a glioma patient whose treatment included an IDH1 peptide vaccine.

CDR3 nucleotide sequence: TGTGCCAGCAGCTCGGGACAGGTGTACAATGAGCAGTTCTTC. It codes for CASSSGQVYNEQFF. This chain connects TRBV5-6 to TRBJ2-1; TRBD1 matches 8 bases. The CDR3 is 14 amino acids. CDR1 SGHDT and CDR2 YYEEEE come from the germline V gene. V shed 3 bases and J 4 bases; nucleotides not matched to a gene: 3.